This T cell receptor (beta chain) emerged from a study of T cells after yellow fever vaccination. From the 5' RACE reads, TCRdb called clonotypes with MiXCR, one entry per CDR3 protein. In the table there are 500,000 to 700,000 distinct CDR3 sequences, roughly 21% of which are singletons. The CDR3 runs 19 residues. CDR1 is ENHRY, CDR2 SYGVKD, per germline. V shed 0 bases, J shed 4 bases, and the junction held 9 bases outside the gene matches. This clonotype was counted a few times. The TCR originated in a man in his thirties or forties who received the YFV17D yellow fever vaccine. Sequenced here: PBMCs, sampled 15 days after the yellow fever booster vaccination. The V and J genes are TRBV10-3 and TRBJ2-3, with 14 bases matching TRBD2. Here the CDR3 reads CAISESVTSGRAISDTQYF. CDR3 coding DNA: TGTGCCATCAGTGAGTCCGTGACTAGCGGGAGGGCCATCTCAGATACGCAGTATTTT.